This T cell receptor beta chain appears in the sequencing data of a study of blood T cell repertoires in COVID-19. Study at large: Sites across the United States, Italy and Spain contributed samples from acute and convalescent COVID-19.

In germline, CDR1 is KGHDR, CDR2 SFDVKD. J was trimmed by 5 bases and V by 2 bases; bases with no gene match: 3. This CDR3 comprises 15 residues. Per the original methods: Using reference gene primer amplification, nucleated cell counts were estimated. The table came from immunoSEQ multiplex PCR; TCRdb's copy has only in-frame clones and leaves some out. V, J and clone size derive from that table, while D and trimming were established from the DNA sequence. This sample yields about 110,000 clones, of which around nine tenths are seen a single time; approximately 1.2% belongs to the top ten. The chain is built from TRBV24-1 and TRBJ1-1; TRBD1 matches at 11 bases. Material for sequencing was peripheral blood. The receptor was derived from a woman younger than 45 with acute or convalescent COVID-19. CDR3 region: CATSDSGQGATEAFF. The CDR3 bases are TGTGCCACCAGTGATTCAGGACAGGGGGCGACTGAAGCTTTCTTT.